Each of the 11 T cell receptor beta chains below was sequenced from the same sample in a study of cytotoxic CD8 clonotypes in ibrutinib-treated CLL. The table came from immunoSEQ multiplex PCR; TCRdb's copy has only in-frame clones and leaves some out. The table shows some 140,000 clones, with more than 85% occurring only once. The starting material was PBMCs, obtained after 12 months of ibrutinib treatment. The source is a human donor with chronic lymphocytic leukemia.

The chain has TRBV5-8 and TRBJ2-7, with a tentative D call TRBD1 (5 bases). V dropped 5 bases and J dropped 3 bases, with 6 bases sitting between them. CDR3 length: 11 residues. Per the germline V gene, CDR1 is SGHTS and CDR2 is YDEGEE. CDR3 bases: TGTGCCAGCAGGACAGTCTACGAGCAGTACTTC. Its translation: CASRTVYEQYF.

CDR3 sequence (DNA): TGTGCCAGCAGCCCCAGCGGGAGGGCCTGGAATGAGCAGTTCTTC. It codes for CASSPSGRAWNEQFF. The chain couples TRBV7-3 to TRBJ2-1; 10 nucleotides match TRBD2. The CDR3 extends over 15 amino acids. V shed 5 bases, J shed 7 bases, and the junction held 8 bases outside the gene matches. In germline, CDR1 is SGHTA, CDR2 FQGTGA.

The chain links TRBV19 to TRBJ1-1; D gene uncertain. Germline lookup yields CDR1 LNHDA and CDR2 SQIVND (reference sequence). The CDR3 is made up of 15 amino acids. V was cut by 6 bases and J by 0 bases, with 14 bases left in between. Here the CDR3 DNA reads TGTGCCAGTAGGACGGACTACCTCATGAACACTGAAGCTTTCTTT. This translates into CASRTDYLMNTEAFF. Together with reference TRBV19 and TRBJ1-1, the CDR3 gives the full variable domain: DGGITQSPKYLFRKEGQNVTLSCEQNLNHDAMYWYRQDPGQGLRLIYYSQIVNDFQKGDIAEGYSVSREKKESFPLTVTSAQKNPTAFYLCASRTDYLMNTEAFFGQGTRLTVV.

J is TRBJ2-1 and V is TRBV11-3, with D possibly TRBD2 on 6 matching bases. Germline V gene sequence: CDR1 SGHNT, CDR2 YENEEA. With 3 bases removed from V and 0 bases from J, the gap between germline ends came to 15 bases. The CDR3 runs to 17 residues. CDR3: CASSLGSSDSSYNEQFF. The CDR3 DNA sequence: TGTGCCAGCAGCTTGGGGTCTAGCGACAGCTCCTACAATGAGCAGTTCTTC.

The gene calls are TRBV6-6 and TRBJ2-1; the D gene is possibly TRBD2 (6 bases). The V end lost 0 bases, the J end lost 6 bases, and 12 bases lay between the germline ends. The germline V gene encodes CDR1 MNHNY and CDR2 SVGAGI (reference sequence). There are 15 residues in the CDR3. In DNA, the CDR3 is TGTGCCAGCAGTTACTCGATCCGCGGGACCAATGAGCAGTTCTTC. Amino acid sequence: CASSYSIRGTNEQFF.

The chain is built from TRBV5-1 and TRBJ2-7; 9 nucleotides match TRBD2. The germline V gene encodes CDR1 SGHRS and CDR2 YFSETQ. The trim removed 4 bases at V and 2 bases at J, leaving 4 bases unmatched. The CDR3 extends over 14 amino acids. The CDR3 nucleotides read TGCGCCAGCAGCCAGACTAGCGGAACCTACGAGCAGTACTTC. Translated, it gives CASSQTSGTYEQYF.

This chain uses TRBV15 with TRBJ2-1; TRBD1 aligns across 9 bases. In germline, CDR1 is LNHNV, CDR2 YYDKDF (reference sequence). This CDR3 has 15 amino acids. The V gene end was trimmed by 0 bases and the J gene end by 7 bases; junction bases not matched to a gene: 4. The DNA for the CDR3 is TGTGCCACCAGCAGAGACGGGACAGGGTGGAATGAGCAGTTCTTC. Encoded protein: CATSRDGTGWNEQFF.

The V call is TRBV4-2, the J call TRBJ1-2; a possible D gene is TRBD1 (5 bases). Germline values: CDR1 LGHNA, CDR2 YNFKEQ. The CDR3 extends over 16 amino acids. The V end was cut by 1 base, the J end by 3 bases, with 15 bases between. The CDR3 DNA sequence: TGTGCCAGCAGCCAAGGCCCGGGACGGCTTCACTATGGCTACACCTTC. This codes for CASSQGPGRLHYGYTF.

The CDR3 bases are TGCGCCAGCTCACCCCAAGGGGCTGGCACTGAAGCTTTCTTT. It is translated as CASSPQGAGTEAFF. The rearrangement uses TRBV10-2 and TRBJ1-1; D may be TRBD1 (5 bases). This CDR3 spans 14 amino acids. CDR1 and CDR2 from the germline V gene are WSHSY and SAAADI. V lost 8 bases and J 4 bases, leaving 17 bases between the germline ends.

The chain links TRBV19 to TRBJ2-7, with D uncertain. Trimming removed 3 bases at V and 2 bases at J, with 11 bases between. The CDR3 loop spans 14 amino acids. Germline V CDR1 and CDR2: LNHDA, SQIVND (reference sequence). The CDR3 DNA reads as TGTGCCAGTAGTATCCGGTCAGGCCCCTACGAGCAGTACTTC. Translation: CASSIRSGPYEQYF. The full variable domain, with the rest looked up from reference TRBV19 and TRBJ2-7, is DGGITQSPKYLFRKEGQNVTLSCEQNLNHDAMYWYRQDPGQGLRLIYYSQIVNDFQKGDIAEGYSVSREKKESFPLTVTSAQKNPTAFYLCASSIRSGPYEQYFGPGTRLTVT.

This sequence joins TRBV14 and TRBJ2-6, with a possible D match to TRBD1 (6 bases). Germline V gene data show CDR1 as SGHDN and CDR2 as FVKESK. V lost 4 bases and J lost 3, with 10 bases in between. The CDR3 contains 15 residues. Here the CDR3 DNA reads TGTGCCAGCAGCCTACAGGGTGGTGGGGCCAACGTCCTGACTTTC. It specifies CASSLQGGGANVLTF.